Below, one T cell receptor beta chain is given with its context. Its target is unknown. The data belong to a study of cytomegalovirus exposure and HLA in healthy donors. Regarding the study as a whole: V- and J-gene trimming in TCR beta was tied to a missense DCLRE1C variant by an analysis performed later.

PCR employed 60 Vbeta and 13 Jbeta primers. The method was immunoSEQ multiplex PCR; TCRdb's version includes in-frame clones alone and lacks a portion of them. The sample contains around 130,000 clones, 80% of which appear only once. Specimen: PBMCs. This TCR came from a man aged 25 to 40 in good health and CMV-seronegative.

The CDR3 DNA follows: TGTGCCAGCAGTTACTCGAGCAGGGACACCGGGGAGCTGTTTTTT. Its translation is CASSYSSRDTGELFF. The V and J genes are TRBV6-6 and TRBJ2-2; D might be TRBD1 (5 bases). The germline V gene encodes CDR1 MNHNY and CDR2 SVGAGI (reference sequence). V lost 0 bases to trimming and J lost 3 bases, with 8 bases between them. The CDR3 has 15 residues.